This T cell receptor (beta chain) was sequenced during a study of blood T cells in healthy people across ages. This clonotype was counted at least ten times. A J-beta primer mix and a sample-barcoded 5' primer were used in a second PCR of about 7 to 12 cycles. A template-switch adaptor containing 12 random nucleotides labeled each cDNA molecule. Via MiXCR, TCRdb re-called the 5' RACE reads, giving one row per CDR3 protein. The sample has 710,000 or so distinct CDR3 sequences; roughly 32% are singletons. The trim removed 6 bases at V and 0 bases at J, leaving 15 bases unmatched. From germline, CDR1 is MNHEY and CDR2 SVGEGT. The CDR3 is 18 residues long. There were healthy Caucasian individuals from Russia, aged about 6 to 95, serving as donors.

The chain links TRBV6-2 or TRBV6-3 to TRBJ2-7; TRBD2 aligns across 9 bases. The sample taken for sequencing was blood. The TCR sequence derives from an elderly woman in good health. CDR3 nucleotides: TGTGCCAGCAGCCCCGTAGTAGCGGGGGCTCTCAGCTCCTACGAGCAGTACTTC. Translation: CASSPVVAGALSSYEQYF.